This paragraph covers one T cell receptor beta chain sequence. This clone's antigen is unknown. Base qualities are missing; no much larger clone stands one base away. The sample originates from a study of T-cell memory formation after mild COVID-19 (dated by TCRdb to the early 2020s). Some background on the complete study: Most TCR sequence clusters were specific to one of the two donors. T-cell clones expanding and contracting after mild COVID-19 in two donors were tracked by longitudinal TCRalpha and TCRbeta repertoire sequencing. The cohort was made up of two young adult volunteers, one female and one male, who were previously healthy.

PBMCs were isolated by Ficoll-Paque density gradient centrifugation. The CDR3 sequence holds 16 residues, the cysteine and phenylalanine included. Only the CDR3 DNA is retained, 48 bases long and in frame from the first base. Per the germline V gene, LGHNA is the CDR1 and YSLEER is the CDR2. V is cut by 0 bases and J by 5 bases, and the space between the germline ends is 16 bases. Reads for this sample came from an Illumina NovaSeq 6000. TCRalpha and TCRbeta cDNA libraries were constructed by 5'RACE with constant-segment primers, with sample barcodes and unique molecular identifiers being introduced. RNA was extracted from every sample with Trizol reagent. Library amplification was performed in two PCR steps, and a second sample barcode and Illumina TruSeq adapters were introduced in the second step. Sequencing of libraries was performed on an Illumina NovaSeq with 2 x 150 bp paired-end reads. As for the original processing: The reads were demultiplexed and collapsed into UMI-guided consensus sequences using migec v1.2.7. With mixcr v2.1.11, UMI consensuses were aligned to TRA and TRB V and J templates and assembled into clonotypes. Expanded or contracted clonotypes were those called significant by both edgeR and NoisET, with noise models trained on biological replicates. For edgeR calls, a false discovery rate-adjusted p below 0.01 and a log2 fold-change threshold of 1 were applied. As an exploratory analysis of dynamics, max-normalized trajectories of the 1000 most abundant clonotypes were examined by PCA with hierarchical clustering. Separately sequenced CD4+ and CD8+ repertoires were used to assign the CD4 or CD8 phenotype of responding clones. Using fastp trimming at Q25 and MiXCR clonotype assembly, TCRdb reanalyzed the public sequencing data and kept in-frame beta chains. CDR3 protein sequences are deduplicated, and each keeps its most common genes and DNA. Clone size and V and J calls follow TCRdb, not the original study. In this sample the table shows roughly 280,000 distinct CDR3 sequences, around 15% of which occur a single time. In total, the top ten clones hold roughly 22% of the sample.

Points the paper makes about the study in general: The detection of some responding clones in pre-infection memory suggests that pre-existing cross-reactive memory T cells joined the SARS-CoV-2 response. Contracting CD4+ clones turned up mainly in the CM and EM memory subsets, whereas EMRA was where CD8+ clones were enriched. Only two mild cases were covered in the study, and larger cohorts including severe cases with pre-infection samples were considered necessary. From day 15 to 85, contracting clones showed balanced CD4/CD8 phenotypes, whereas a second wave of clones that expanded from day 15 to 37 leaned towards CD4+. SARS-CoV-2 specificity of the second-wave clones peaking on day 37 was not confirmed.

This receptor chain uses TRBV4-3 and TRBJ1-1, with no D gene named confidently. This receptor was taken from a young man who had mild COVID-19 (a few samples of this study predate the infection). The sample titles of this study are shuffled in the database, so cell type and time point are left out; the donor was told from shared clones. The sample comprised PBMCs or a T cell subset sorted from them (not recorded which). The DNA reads TGCGCCAGCAGCCAAGATAGAGGAGGTGGTGGGACTGAAGCTTTCTTT. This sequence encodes CASSQDRGGGGTEAFF.